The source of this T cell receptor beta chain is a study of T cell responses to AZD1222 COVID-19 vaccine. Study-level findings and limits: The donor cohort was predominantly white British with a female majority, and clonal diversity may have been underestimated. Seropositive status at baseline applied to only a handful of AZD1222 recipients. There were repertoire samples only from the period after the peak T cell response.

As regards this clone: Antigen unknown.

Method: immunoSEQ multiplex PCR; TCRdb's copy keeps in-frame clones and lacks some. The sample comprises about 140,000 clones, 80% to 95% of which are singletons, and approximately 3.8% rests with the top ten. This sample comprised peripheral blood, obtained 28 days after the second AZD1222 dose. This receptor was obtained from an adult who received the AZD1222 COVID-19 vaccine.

The CDR3 here is CASSYTSGRAEETQYF. The CDR3 region has the DNA TGTGCCAGCAGTTATACTAGCGGGAGGGCCGAGGAGACCCAGTACTTC. The gene calls are TRBV6-5 and TRBJ2-5; 13 bases match TRBD2. The trim removed 3 bases at V and 5 bases at J, leaving 6 bases unmatched. The germline V gene encodes CDR1 MNHEY and CDR2 SVGAGI. This CDR3 comprises 16 residues.